The 28 T cell receptor beta chains below come from one sample, sequenced in a study of blood T cell repertoires in COVID-19 (dated by TCRdb to between 2020 and 2021). The receptor library was made with the immunoSEQ multiplex PCR assay. TCRdb limited this immuneACCESS table to in-frame rearrangements with V and J called. A share of clones is missing; checked studies link under half to unresolved V genes, and the rest is unexplained. Across this sample there are a few hundred thousand clones, with approximately 90% seen only once. Roughly 1.9% of the sample rests with the top ten. Sequenced sample: PBMCs or T cells enriched from blood (not recorded which). Receptors were obtained from a woman between 35 and 50 years old who had recovered from COVID-19.

The rearrangement joins TRBV5-4 to TRBJ1-1; tentative D call: TRBD1 (6 bases). The V end was cut by 2 bases, the J end by 1 base, with 15 bases between. The V gene's germline CDR1 is SGHNT and CDR2 YYREEE (reference sequence). The CDR3 loop spans 16 amino acids. CDR3 DNA sequence: TGTGCCAGCAGCTTTCAATATACGACAGGGAACACTGAAGCTTTCTTT. Protein product: CASSFQYTTGNTEAFF.

The V call is TRBV7-2, the J call TRBJ2-3, with TRBD2 identical over 11 bases. Germline V lookup: CDR1 SGHTA, CDR2 FQGNSA. This CDR3 region has 15 residues. Trimming removed 5 bases from V and 6 bases from J; junction bases left unmatched: 7. CDR3 sequence reads: CASSQLAGVSDTQYF. The CDR3 DNA sequence: TGTGCCAGCAGCCAACTAGCGGGAGTATCGGATACGCAGTATTTT.

The chain links TRBV15 to TRBJ2-3; 10 bases map to TRBD2. The CDR3 consists of 19 residues. CDR1 is LNHNV, CDR2 YYDKDF, per germline (reference sequence). V was clipped by 0 bases and J by 0 bases; unmatched bases: 9. The CDR3 loop reads CATSREVGAAGGSTDTQYF. CDR3 coding DNA: TGTGCCACCAGCAGAGAGGTTGGTGCAGCGGGAGGGAGCACAGATACGCAGTATTTT.

The chain carries TRBV12-2 and TRBJ2-1; TRBD2 was called by the table and not checked on the DNA. TRBV12-2 is noted as a pseudogene. The CDR3 runs 18 residues. The CDR3 DNA reads TGTGCAAGTCGTCAAAGGACGTGCGGGGTCTTTACCTACAATGAGCAGTTCTTC. As protein: CASRQRTCGVFTYNEQFF.

J is TRBJ2-7 and V is TRBV4-1; D is unclear. The V end was cut by 2 bases, the J end by 0 bases, with 11 bases between. The CDR3 runs to 15 residues. The germline V gene has CDR1 MGHRA and CDR2 YSYEKL. The DNA for the CDR3 is TGCGCCAGCAGCCAAAGTGGCGGATTCTCCTACGAGCAGTACTTC. Translated, it gives CASSQSGGFSYEQYF.

The CDR3 here is CASRGTGALDQPQHF. CDR3 in DNA: TGTGCCAGTAGGGGGACAGGGGCGCTTGATCAGCCCCAGCATTTT. The rearrangement links TRBV19 to TRBJ1-5; 10 bases are shared with TRBD1. V was clipped by 6 bases and J by 5 bases; unmatched bases: 7. Germline V gene data show CDR1 as LNHDA and CDR2 as SQIVND (reference sequence). The CDR3 spans 15 residues.

In the case of this clone: Relative to the germline gene, one junction end is altered; a read error may explain this. The V gene is TRBV24-1, the J gene TRBJ2-1, with D perhaps TRBD2 (5 bases). The CDR3 totals 13 residues. Germline values: CDR1 KGHDR, CDR2 SFDVKD. CDR3: CATGVEGSNQQFF. The CDR3 DNA follows: TGTGCCACCGGTGTTGAGGGCTCCAATCAGCAGTTCTTC.

The CDR3 DNA is TGTGCCAGCAGCCAAGATTGGACAGGGTCTGGCTACACCTTC. This encodes CASSQDWTGSGYTF. This rearrangement joins TRBV4-2 to TRBJ1-2; 8 nucleotides match TRBD1. The germline V gene encodes CDR1 LGHNA and CDR2 YNFKEQ. V lost 0 bases to trimming and J lost 7 bases; unmatched junction nucleotides: 4. CDR3 length: 14 amino acids.

The chain is built from TRBV4-3 and TRBJ1-2; D ambiguous. Trimming removed 1 base at V and 6 bases at J, with 18 bases between. Germline CDR1 reads LGHNA; CDR2 reads YSLEER. The CDR3 contains 16 residues. The CDR3 DNA reads as TGCGCCAGCAGCCAAGGGCTGGCGGGGAATATCGATGGCTACACCTTC. Its protein product is CASSQGLAGNIDGYTF.

This clone was picked up one time. The CDR3 nucleotides are TGTGCCAGTAGTCCCTCGACAGGCGGGAACATTCAGTACTTC. It is translated as CASSPSTGGNIQYF. This chain uses TRBV19 with TRBJ2-4; tentative D call: TRBD1 (6 bases). Germline assignment: CDR1 LNHDA and CDR2 SQIVND (reference sequence). The germline V and J ends were trimmed by 5 bases and 7 bases, with 15 bases remaining between them. The CDR3 extends over 14 amino acids.

V gene TRBV6-5 combines with J gene TRBJ2-7; perhaps TRBD2 as D (6 bases). Trimming stripped 0 bases from V and 0 bases from J, with 9 bases between. Germline lookup yields CDR1 MNHEY and CDR2 SVGAGI. CDR3 length: 15 residues. The CDR3 spells CASSYSAGYSYEQYF. The CDR3 DNA is TGTGCCAGCAGTTACTCGGCGGGGTACTCCTACGAGCAGTACTTC.

V gene TRBV3-1 (or the pseudogene TRBV3-2) combines with J gene TRBJ2-3; TRBD2 matches at 12 bases. Looked up from germline, CDR1 is LGHDT and CDR2 is YNNKEL (reference sequence). Unmatched junction bases numbered 20, after V lost 4 bases and J lost 3 bases. CDR3 length: 21 amino acids. The CDR3 DNA reads as TGTGCCAGCAGCCTCACATCCCCGTCTAGCGGGAGGGGGGTGAGAACAGATACGCAGTATTTT. Its translation is CASSLTSPSSGRGVRTDTQYF.

V and J are TRBV5-1 and TRBJ1-1, with D possibly TRBD1 on 5 matching bases. V shed 0 bases and J shed 0 bases, with 9 bases lying between them. Germline V gene data show CDR1 as SGHRS and CDR2 as YFSETQ. The CDR3 is made up of 15 amino acids. Here the CDR3 DNA reads TGCGCCAGCAGCTTGGGACAGACAATGAACACTGAAGCTTTCTTT. This gives the protein CASSLGQTMNTEAFF.

V gene TRBV23-1 combines with J gene TRBJ1-5, with D possibly matching TRBD1 (6 bases). TRBV23-1 qualifies as an ORF whose function is uncertain. With 0 bases removed from V and 5 bases from J, the gap between germline ends came to 20 bases. The CDR3 spans 18 residues. For the CDR3, the DNA is TGCGCCAGCAGTCAATCCCCGATGGGGCAGGGGAAGGATCAGCCCCAGCATTTT. This translates into CASSQSPMGQGKDQPQHF.

The V call is TRBV6-5, the J call TRBJ1-1; D ambiguous. Per the germline V gene, CDR1 is MNHEY and CDR2 is SVGAGI. The CDR3 extends over 13 amino acids. Trimming removed 2 bases from V and 2 bases from J, with 6 bases in between. The CDR3 coding sequence is TGTGCCAGCAGTTACACATATAACACTGAAGCTTTCTTT. This sequence encodes CASSYTYNTEAFF.

This clone was recorded a few times. V and J are TRBV5-1 and TRBJ1-4, with D possibly TRBD1 on 6 matching bases. The CDR3 totals 14 residues. The V and J ends lost 2 bases and 8 bases respectively, with 13 bases between them. Germline V gene data show CDR1 as SGHRS and CDR2 as YFSETQ. In DNA, the CDR3 is TGCGCCAGCAGCTTCAGGGGCAATTACGAAAAACTGTTTTTT. It codes for CASSFRGNYEKLFF.

The rearrangement uses TRBV9 and TRBJ2-7; tentatively, D is TRBD1 (6 bases). Between the trimmed V and J ends, which lost 3 bases and 0 bases, there was a span of 13 bases. Per germline, CDR1 SGDLS and CDR2 YYNGEE. The CDR3 has 15 residues. The CDR3 is CASSGGQTSSYEQYF. As DNA, the CDR3 is TGTGCCAGCAGCGGGGGACAAACTAGCTCCTACGAGCAGTACTTC.

This chain uses TRBV6-6 with TRBJ2-7; TRBD2 aligns across 13 bases. CDR1 is MNHNY, CDR2 SVGAGI, per germline (reference sequence). The CDR3 sequence is 16 residues long. V lost 6 bases, J lost 2 bases, and 7 bases stayed unmatched. CDR3 DNA sequence: TGTGCCAGCAGGTCCCCTGGGACTAGCGGGACCTACGAGCAGTACTTC. This translates into CASRSPGTSGTYEQYF.

This chain connects TRBV7-2 to TRBJ2-1; 9 nucleotides match TRBD1. V shed 5 bases, J shed 4 bases, and the junction held 6 bases outside the gene matches. In germline, CDR1 is SGHTA, CDR2 FQGNSA. The CDR3 sequence is 15 residues long. The CDR3 nucleotides read TGTGCCAGCAGCCTGGGACAGGGTATATACAATGAGCAGTTCTTC. Its translation: CASSLGQGIYNEQFF.

This sequence joins TRBV19 and TRBJ1-2, with D maybe TRBD1 (5 bases). The germline CDR1 and CDR2 sequences are LNHDA and SQIVND (reference sequence). The CDR3 is 14 residues long. Trimming stripped 6 bases from V and 4 bases from J, with 15 bases between. CDR3: CASRDRAEIYGYTF. The CDR3 DNA follows: TGTGCCAGTAGAGACAGAGCTGAGATCTATGGCTACACCTTC.

This clone was recorded only once. V usage is TRBV19 and J usage is TRBJ1-2; D remains unclear. The CDR3 sequence is 17 residues long. From germline, CDR1 is LNHDA and CDR2 SQIVND (reference sequence). V lost 3 bases and J 4 bases, leaving 21 bases between the germline ends. CDR3 amino acids: CASSMTLRTGLSYGYTF. The CDR3 bases are TGTGCCAGTAGTATGACCCTGCGGACTGGGCTGAGCTATGGCTACACCTTC.

Comment on this clone: Additional DNA sequences in this sample encode the identical CDR3. V is TRBV6-5 and J is TRBJ1-3; D gene uncertain. With 2 bases removed from V and 0 bases from J, the gap between germline ends came to 5 bases. The CDR3 extends over 14 amino acids. In germline, CDR1 is MNHEY, CDR2 SVGAGI. CDR3 coding DNA: TGTGCCAGCAGTTACGGCAGCTCTGGAAACACCATATATTTT. As protein: CASSYGSSGNTIYF.

V and J are TRBV19 and TRBJ1-5; D uncertain. Deletions cut 2 bases from V and 11 bases from J, with 19 bases between. This CDR3 region has 15 residues. Germline loops: CDR1 LNHDA, CDR2 SQIVND (reference sequence). The CDR3 nucleotides read TGTGCCAGTAGTATAATCGGGGAATTAGGCGGGGCCCAGCATTTT. It yields the protein CASSIIGELGGAQHF. Based on the CDR3 plus reference TRBV19 and TRBJ1-5, the full variable domain is DGGITQSPKYLFRKEGQNVTLSCEQNLNHDAMYWYRQDPGQGLRLIYYSQIVNDFQKGDIAEGYSVSREKKESFPLTVTSAQKNPTAFYLCASSIIGELGGAQHFGDGTRLSIL.

V gene TRBV24-1 combines with J gene TRBJ2-5; 10 nucleotides line up with TRBD1. The V and J ends lost 3 bases and 1 base, in that order; junction bases with no gene match: 4. Germline V gene lookup returns CDR1 KGHDR and CDR2 SFDVKD. This CDR3 contains 16 residues. CDR3 nucleotides: TGTGCCACCAGTGATACCAGGACAGGGGGCCAAGAGACCCAGTACTTC. Translating gives CATSDTRTGGQETQYF.

The rearrangement uses TRBV19 and TRBJ1-1, with TRBD1 matching 7 bases. V lost 7 bases to trimming and J lost 2 bases; unmatched junction nucleotides: 19. This CDR3 is 18 amino acids long. Germline CDR1 reads LNHDA; CDR2 reads SQIVND (reference sequence). The CDR3 loop is CASIAETGTADLNTEAFF. The CDR3 DNA reads as TGTGCCAGTATTGCGGAGACAGGGACCGCAGACCTAAACACTGAAGCTTTCTTT. Based on the CDR3 plus reference TRBV19 and TRBJ1-1, the full variable domain is DGGITQSPKYLFRKEGQNVTLSCEQNLNHDAMYWYRQDPGQGLRLIYYSQIVNDFQKGDIAEGYSVSREKKESFPLTVTSAQKNPTAFYLCASIAETGTADLNTEAFFGQGTRLTVV.

The chain couples TRBV2 to TRBJ1-1; D is uncertain. Germline V gene data show CDR1 as SNHLY and CDR2 as FYNNEI. The CDR3 is 16 residues long. Trimming shortened V by 1 base and J by 1 base, and 13 bases separated the two germline ends. CDR3 bases: TGTGCCAGCAGTGAAGGTGGGCGATCCTCGAACACTGAAGCTTTCTTT. This translates into CASSEGGRSSNTEAFF.

V is TRBV7-2 and J is TRBJ2-7; perhaps TRBD2 as D (6 bases). Germline lookup yields CDR1 SGHTA and CDR2 FQGNSA. The CDR3 extends over 14 amino acids. Between the trimmed V and J ends, which lost 0 bases and 7 bases, there was a span of 13 bases. The CDR3 DNA reads TGTGCCAGCAGCTTAGCGGCGGGAAGGCGAGAGCAGTACTTC. Its protein is CASSLAAGRREQYF.

This rearrangement joins TRBV28 to TRBJ1-1; the D is unclear. CDR3 length: 15 amino acids. Germline V gene sequence: CDR1 MDHEN, CDR2 SYDVKM. V dropped 6 bases and J dropped 1 base, with 15 bases sitting between them. This CDR3 is CASRESGWGNTEAFF. The CDR3 DNA sequence: TGTGCCAGCAGAGAATCGGGGTGGGGGAACACTGAAGCTTTCTTT.